This T cell receptor (beta chain) appears in the sequencing data of a study of blood T cell repertoires in COVID-19. The authors' processing: Quantification of nucleated cells was approximated via reference gene primer amplification. TCRdb's table, derived via immunoSEQ multiplex PCR, lists solely in-frame clones and lacks some. V and J calls and clone size come straight from that table; D and trimming were deduced from the DNA. The data hold 200,000 to 250,000 clones, with around 84% observed a single time. Those who participated ranged in age from 18 to 89 years and resided in around 22 US areas. Material for sequencing was PBMCs or T cells enriched from blood (not recorded which). The TCR originated in a woman aged 45 to 65 who had recovered from COVID-19.

The CDR3 region has the DNA TGTGCCAGCAGCCCCCGGGACAGGTTCTCCTACGAGCAGTACTTC. Its protein is CASSPRDRFSYEQYF. This chain joins TRBV9 and TRBJ2-7; 8 bases agree with TRBD1. Germline V gives CDR1 SGDLS, CDR2 YYNGEE. This CDR3 region has 15 residues. V trimming: 4 bases; J trimming: 0 bases; junction bases outside the gene matches: 6.